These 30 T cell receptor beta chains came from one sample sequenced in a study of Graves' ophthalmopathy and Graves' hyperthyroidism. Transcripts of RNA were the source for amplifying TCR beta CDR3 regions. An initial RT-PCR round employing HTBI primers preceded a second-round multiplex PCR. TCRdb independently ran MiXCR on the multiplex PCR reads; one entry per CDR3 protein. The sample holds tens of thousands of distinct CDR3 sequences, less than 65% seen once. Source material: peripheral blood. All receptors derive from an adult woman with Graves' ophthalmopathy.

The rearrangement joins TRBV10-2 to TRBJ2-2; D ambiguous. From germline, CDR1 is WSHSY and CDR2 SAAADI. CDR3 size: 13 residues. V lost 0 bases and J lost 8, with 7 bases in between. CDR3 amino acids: CASSESRGGELFF. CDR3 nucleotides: TGCGCCAGCAGTGAGTCAAGAGGAGGGGAGCTGTTTTTT.

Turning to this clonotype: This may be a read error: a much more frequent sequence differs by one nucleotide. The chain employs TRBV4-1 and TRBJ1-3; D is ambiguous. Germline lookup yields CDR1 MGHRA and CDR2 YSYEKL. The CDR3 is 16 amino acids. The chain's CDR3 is CPSSQVDLYSGNTIYF. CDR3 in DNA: TGCCCCAGCAGCCAAGTCGACCTCTACTCTGGAAACACCATATATTTT.

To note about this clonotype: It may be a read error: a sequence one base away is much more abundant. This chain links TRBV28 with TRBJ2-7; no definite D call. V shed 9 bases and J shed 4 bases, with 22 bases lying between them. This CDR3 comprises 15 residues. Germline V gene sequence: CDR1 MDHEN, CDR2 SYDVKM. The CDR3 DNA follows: TGTGCCAGGACCAGCTCTAAGGGAATTCTTTACGAGCAGTACTTC. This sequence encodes CARTSSKGILYEQYF.

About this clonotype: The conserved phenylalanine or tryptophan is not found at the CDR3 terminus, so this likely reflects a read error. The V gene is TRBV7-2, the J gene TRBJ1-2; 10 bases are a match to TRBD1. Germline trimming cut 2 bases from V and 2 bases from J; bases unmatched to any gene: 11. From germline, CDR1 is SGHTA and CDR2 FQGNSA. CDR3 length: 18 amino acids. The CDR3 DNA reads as TGTGCCAGCAGCTTACCCGGGGGACAGGGGACAAAAAACTATGGCTACACCCTC. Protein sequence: CASSLPGGQGTKNYGYTL.

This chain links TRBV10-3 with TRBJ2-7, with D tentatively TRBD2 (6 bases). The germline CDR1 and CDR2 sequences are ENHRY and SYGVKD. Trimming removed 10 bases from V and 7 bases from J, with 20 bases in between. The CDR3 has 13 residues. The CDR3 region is CATRWGDPGEQYF. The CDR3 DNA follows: TGTGCCACCCGATGGGGGGACCCCGGGGAGCAGTACTTC.

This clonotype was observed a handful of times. The CDR3 DNA sequence: TGTGCCAGCAGCTTGGCAGATACGCAGTATTTT. Translation: CASSLADTQYF. The rearrangement links TRBV5-8 to TRBJ2-3; D gene ambiguous. The CDR3 loop spans 11 amino acids. Germline V gene sequence: CDR1 SGHTS, CDR2 YDEGEE. The V end was cut by 0 bases, the J end by 4 bases, with 0 bases between.

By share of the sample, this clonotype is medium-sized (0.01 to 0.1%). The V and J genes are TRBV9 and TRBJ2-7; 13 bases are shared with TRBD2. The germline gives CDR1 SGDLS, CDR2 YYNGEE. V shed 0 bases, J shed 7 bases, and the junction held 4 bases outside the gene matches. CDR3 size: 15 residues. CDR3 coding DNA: TGTGCCAGCAGCGTAGGACTAGCGGGAGGACTGGAGCAGTACTTC. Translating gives CASSVGLAGGLEQYF.

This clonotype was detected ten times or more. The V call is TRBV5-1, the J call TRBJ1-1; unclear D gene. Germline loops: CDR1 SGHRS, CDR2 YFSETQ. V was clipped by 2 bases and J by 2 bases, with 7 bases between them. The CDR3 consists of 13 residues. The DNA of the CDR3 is TGCGCCAGCAGCTTTACATCTAACACTGAAGCTTTCTTT. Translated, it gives CASSFTSNTEAFF.

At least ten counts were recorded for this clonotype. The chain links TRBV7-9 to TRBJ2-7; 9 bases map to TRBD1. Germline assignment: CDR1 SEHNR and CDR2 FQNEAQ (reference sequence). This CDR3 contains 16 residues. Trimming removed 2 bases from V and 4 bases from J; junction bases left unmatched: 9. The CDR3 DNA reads TGTGCCAGCAGCTTACCGCGGGGACAGGGAATGTACGAGCAGTACTTC. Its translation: CASSLPRGQGMYEQYF. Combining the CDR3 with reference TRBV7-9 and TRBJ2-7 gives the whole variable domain DTGVSQNPRHKITKRGQNVTFRCDPISEHNRLYWYRQTLGQGPEFLTYFQNEAQLEKSRLLSDRFSAERPKGSFSTLEIQRTEQGDSAMYLCASSLPRGQGMYEQYFGPGTRLTVT.

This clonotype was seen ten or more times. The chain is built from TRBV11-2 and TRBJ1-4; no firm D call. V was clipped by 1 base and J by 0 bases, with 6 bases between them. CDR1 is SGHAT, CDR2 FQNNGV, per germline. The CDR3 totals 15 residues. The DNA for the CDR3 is TGTGCCAGCAGCTTAGCACTAGCAACTAATGAAAAACTGTTTTTT. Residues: CASSLALATNEKLFF.

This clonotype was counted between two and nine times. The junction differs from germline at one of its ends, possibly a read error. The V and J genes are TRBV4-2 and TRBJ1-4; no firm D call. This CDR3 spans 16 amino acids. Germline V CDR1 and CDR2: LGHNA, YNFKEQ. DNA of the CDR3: TGTGCCAGCAGCCAAGATGTGGCAGCCAATAATGAAAAACTGGTTTTT. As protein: CASSQDVAANNEKLVF.

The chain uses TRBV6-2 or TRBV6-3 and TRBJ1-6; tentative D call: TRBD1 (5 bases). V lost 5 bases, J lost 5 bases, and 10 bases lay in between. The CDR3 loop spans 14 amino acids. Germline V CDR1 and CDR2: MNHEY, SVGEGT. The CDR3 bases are TGTGCCAGCAGTGAGGGGCAGCATAATTCACCCCTCCACTTT. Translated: CASSEGQHNSPLHF.

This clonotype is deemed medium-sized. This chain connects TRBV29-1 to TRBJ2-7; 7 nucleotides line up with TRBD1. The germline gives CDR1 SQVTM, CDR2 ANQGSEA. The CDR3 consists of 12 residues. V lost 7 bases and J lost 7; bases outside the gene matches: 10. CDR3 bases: TGCAGCGCCCTCACAGGGGTGGGGGAGCAGTACTTC. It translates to CSALTGVGEQYF.

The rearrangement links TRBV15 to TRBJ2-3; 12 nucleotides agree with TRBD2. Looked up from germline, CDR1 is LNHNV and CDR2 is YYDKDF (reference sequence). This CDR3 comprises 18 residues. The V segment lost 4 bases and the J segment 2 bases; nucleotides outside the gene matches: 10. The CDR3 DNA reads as TGTGCCACCAGCAAAGCTCTTGGGACTAGCGGGCCCACAGATACGCAGTATTTT. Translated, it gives CATSKALGTSGPTDTQYF.

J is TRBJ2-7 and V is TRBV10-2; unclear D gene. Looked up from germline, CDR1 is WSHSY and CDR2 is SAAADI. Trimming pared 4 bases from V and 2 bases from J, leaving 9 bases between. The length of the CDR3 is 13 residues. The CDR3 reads CASSVEPTYEQYF. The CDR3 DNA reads TGCGCCAGCAGTGTGGAGCCAACCTACGAGCAGTACTTC.

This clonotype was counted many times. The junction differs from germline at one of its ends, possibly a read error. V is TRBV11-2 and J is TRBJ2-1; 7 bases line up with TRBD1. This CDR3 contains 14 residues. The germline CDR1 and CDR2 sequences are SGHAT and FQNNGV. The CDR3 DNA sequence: TGTGCCAGCAGTTTTGTCCCCACAGGGGATGAGCAGTTCTTT. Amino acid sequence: CASSFVPTGDEQFF.

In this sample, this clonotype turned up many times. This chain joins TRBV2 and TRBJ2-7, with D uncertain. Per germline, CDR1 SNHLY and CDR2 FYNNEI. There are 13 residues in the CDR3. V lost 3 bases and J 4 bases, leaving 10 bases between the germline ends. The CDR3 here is CASSEERPYEQYF. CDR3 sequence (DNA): TGTGCCAGCAGTGAGGAGAGACCTTACGAGCAGTACTTC.

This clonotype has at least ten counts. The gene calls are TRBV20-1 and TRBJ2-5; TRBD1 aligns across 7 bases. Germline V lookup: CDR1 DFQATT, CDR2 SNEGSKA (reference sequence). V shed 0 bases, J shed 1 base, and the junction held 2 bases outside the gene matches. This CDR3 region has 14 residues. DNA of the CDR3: TGCAGTGCTAGAGATCCAGGGGGCCAAGAGACCCAGTACTTC. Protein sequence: CSARDPGGQETQYF.

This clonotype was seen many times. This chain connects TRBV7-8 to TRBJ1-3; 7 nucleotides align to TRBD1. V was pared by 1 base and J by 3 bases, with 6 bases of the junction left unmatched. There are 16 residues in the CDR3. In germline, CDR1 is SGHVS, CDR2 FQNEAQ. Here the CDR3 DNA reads TGTGCCAGCAGCTTAGATCAGGCAGGGGGTGGAAACACCATATATTTT. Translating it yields CASSLDQAGGGNTIYF.

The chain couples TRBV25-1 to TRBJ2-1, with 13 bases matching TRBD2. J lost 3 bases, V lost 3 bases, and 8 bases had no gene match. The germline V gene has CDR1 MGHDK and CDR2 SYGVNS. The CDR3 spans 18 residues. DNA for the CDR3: TGTGCCAGCAGTGAGCTCGGACTAGCGGGAGCGGTCTACAATGAGCAGTTCTTC. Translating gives CASSELGLAGAVYNEQFF.

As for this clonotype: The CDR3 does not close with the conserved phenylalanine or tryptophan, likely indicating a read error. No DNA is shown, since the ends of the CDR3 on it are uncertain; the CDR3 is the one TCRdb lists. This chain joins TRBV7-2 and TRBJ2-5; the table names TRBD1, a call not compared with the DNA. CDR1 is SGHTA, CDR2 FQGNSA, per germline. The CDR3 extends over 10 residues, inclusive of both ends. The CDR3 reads CASSLVTGYT.

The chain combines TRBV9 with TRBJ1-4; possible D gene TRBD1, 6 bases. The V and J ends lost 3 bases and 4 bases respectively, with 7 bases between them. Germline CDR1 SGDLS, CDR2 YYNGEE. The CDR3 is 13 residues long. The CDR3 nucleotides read TGTGCCAGCAGCGAGGGGGGTAATGAAAAACTGTTTTTT. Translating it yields CASSEGGNEKLFF.

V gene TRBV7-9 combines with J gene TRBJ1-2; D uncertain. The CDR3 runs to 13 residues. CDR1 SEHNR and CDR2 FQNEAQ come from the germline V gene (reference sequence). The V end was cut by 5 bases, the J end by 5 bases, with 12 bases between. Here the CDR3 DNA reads TGTGCCAGCAGCGCCGCCCCGGGGTATGGCTACACCTTC. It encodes CASSAAPGYGYTF.

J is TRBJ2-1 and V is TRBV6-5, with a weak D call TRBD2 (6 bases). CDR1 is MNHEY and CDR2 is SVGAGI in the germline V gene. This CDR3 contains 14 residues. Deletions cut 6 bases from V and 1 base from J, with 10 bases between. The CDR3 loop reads CASSRLASYNEQFF. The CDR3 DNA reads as TGTGCCAGCAGCCGTCTAGCGTCCTACAATGAGCAGTTCTTC.

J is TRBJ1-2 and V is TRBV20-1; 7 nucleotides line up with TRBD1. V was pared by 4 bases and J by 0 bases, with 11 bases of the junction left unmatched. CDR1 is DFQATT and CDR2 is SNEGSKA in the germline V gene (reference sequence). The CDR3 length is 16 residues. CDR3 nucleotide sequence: TGCAGTGCTAAGGCTAGCGGGACAGCAGCTAACTATGGCTACACCTTC. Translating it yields CSAKASGTAANYGYTF.

The CDR3 DNA is TGTGCCACCAGCAGAGAGCGGGAGGACAACAAGCAGTTCTTC. It yields the protein CATSREREDNKQFF. The chain recombines TRBV15 with TRBJ2-1; TRBD2 agrees at 8 bases. V gave up 0 bases and J gave up 11 bases; unmatched junction bases: 6. This CDR3 contains 14 residues. Germline V gives CDR1 LNHNV, CDR2 YYDKDF (reference sequence).

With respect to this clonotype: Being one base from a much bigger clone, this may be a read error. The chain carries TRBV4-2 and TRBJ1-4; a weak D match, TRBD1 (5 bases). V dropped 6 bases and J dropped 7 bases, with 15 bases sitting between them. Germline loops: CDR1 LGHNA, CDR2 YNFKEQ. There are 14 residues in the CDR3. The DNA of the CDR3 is TGTGCCAGCAGGATCGGGACTGTCTCTGAAAAACTGTTTTTT. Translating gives CASRIGTVSEKLFF.

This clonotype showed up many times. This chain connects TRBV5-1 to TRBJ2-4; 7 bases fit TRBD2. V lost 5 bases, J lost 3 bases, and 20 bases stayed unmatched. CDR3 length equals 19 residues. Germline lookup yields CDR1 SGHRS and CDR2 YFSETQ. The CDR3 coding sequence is TGCGCCAGCAGTTACAGCCCCTTCAGCGGGACGGGCGGCAAAAACATTCAGTACTTC. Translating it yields CASSYSPFSGTGGKNIQYF.

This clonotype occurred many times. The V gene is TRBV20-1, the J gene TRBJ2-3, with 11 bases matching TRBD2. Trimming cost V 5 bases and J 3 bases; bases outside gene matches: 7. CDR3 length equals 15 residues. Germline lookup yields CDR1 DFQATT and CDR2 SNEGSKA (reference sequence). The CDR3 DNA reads TGCAGTGCTCTAAATAGCGGGAGGGGGACAGATACGCAGTATTTT. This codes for CSALNSGRGTDTQYF.

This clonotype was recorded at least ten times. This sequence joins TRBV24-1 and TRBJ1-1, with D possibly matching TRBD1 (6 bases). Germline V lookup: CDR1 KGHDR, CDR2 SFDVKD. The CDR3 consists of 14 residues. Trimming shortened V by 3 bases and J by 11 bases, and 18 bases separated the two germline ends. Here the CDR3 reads CATSDSKGGGTAFF. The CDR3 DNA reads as TGTGCCACCAGTGATAGTAAGGGGGGCGGAACGGCTTTCTTT.